Following are 5 T cell receptor beta chains from one sample sequenced in a study of identifying expanded T cells in peripheral blood. The repertoire was sequenced with immunoSEQ multiplex PCR; TCRdb's copy has only in-frame clones and lacks some. The profile shows 60,000 to 80,000 clones, approximately 87% of them singletons. Sample: blood. The receptor source for this set is a person aged 18 to 70 in good health.

The chain joins TRBV7-2 to TRBJ1-5; a possible D gene is TRBD1 (5 bases). V lost 0 bases to trimming and J lost 1 base, with 13 bases between them. The CDR3 runs to 17 residues. Germline V gives CDR1 SGHTA, CDR2 FQGNSA. The CDR3 region has the DNA TGTGCCAGCAGCTTAGCGAGGGGAATTGGGAGCAATCAGCCCCAGCATTTT. It specifies CASSLARGIGSNQPQHF.

The chain is built from TRBV21-1 and TRBJ2-7; the table names TRBD2, a call not compared with the DNA. TRBV21-1 is annotated as a pseudogene. The CDR3 runs to 15 residues. The CDR3 region is CASSKGAGGAYEQYF. In nucleotides, the CDR3 is TGTGCCAGCAGCAAAGGGGCGGGAGGGGCGTACGAGCAGTACTTC.

J is TRBJ2-7 and V is TRBV7-2; 10 bases line up with TRBD2. V shed 5 bases and J 4 bases; nucleotides not matched to a gene: 8. The CDR3 runs to 15 residues. Germline values: CDR1 SGHTA, CDR2 FQGNSA. This chain's CDR3 is CASSTSSGSLYEQYF. As DNA, the CDR3 is TGTGCCAGCAGCACTTCTAGCGGGAGTCTGTACGAGCAGTACTTC.

J is TRBJ2-7 and V is TRBV7-2, with TRBD2 matching over 10 bases. Looked up from germline, CDR1 is SGHTA and CDR2 is FQGNSA. CDR3 size: 16 residues. Trimming took 2 bases from V and 4 from J; bases not matched to a gene: 8. The CDR3 DNA is TGTGCCAGCAGCTTAATGGGGCTAGCGGGGGTTTACGAGCAGTACTTC. Protein product: CASSLMGLAGVYEQYF.

The J gene is TRBJ2-7, the V gene TRBV6-1; the D gene could be TRBD1 or TRBD2 (6 bases each). Germline V gene sequence: CDR1 MNHNS, CDR2 SASEGT. Between the trimmed V and J ends, which lost 5 bases and 6 bases, there was a span of 20 bases. CDR3 size: 15 residues. The CDR3 here is CASSSMEGGGREQYF. The CDR3 DNA reads TGTGCCAGCAGTTCGATGGAGGGTGGGGGGCGCGAGCAGTACTTC.